The 15 T cell receptor beta chains below were found in one sample sequenced in a study of cytomegalovirus exposure and HLA in healthy donors. 13 Jbeta primers and 60 Vbeta primers were used for the PCR. Assay used: immunoSEQ multiplex PCR; TCRdb lists only in-frame clones, some missing. The data contain some 140,000 clones, approximately 61% of them singletons. Sequencing used PBMCs. The receptors were sampled from a human donor in good health.

J is TRBJ2-5 and V is TRBV11-3, with 12 bases lining up with TRBD1. In germline, CDR1 is SGHNT, CDR2 YENEEA. J lost 5 bases, V lost 3 bases, and 10 bases had no gene match. This CDR3 comprises 17 residues. DNA of the CDR3: TGTGCCAGCAGCTTGCCCCGCGGGACAGGGGGCCGGGAGACCCAGTACTTC. Protein product: CASSLPRGTGGRETQYF.

The chain joins TRBV19 to TRBJ2-2, with 8 nucleotides matching TRBD1. CDR1 and CDR2 (germline): LNHDA, SQIVND (reference sequence). This CDR3 is 17 amino acids long. The V segment lost 7 bases and the J segment 4 bases; nucleotides outside the gene matches: 14. In nucleotides, the CDR3 is TGTGCCAGTACCTCGGACAGGGTCGGTTGGGGCACCGGGGAGCTGTTTTTT. Translation gives CASTSDRVGWGTGELFF.

The chain carries TRBV29-1 and TRBJ2-5; a possible D gene is TRBD1 (6 bases). Trimming cost V 5 bases and J 1 base, with 8 bases left between them. Germline CDR1 SQVTM, CDR2 ANQGSEA. CDR3 length equals 12 residues. In DNA form, the CDR3 reads TGCAGCGTTCAGGGGACCCAAGAGACCCAGTACTTC. Protein sequence: CSVQGTQETQYF. The complete variable domain, with remaining parts taken from reference TRBV29-1 and TRBJ2-5, reads SAVISQKPSRDICQRGTSLTIQCQVDSQVTMMFWYRQQPGQSLTLIATANQGSEATYESGFVIDKFPISRPNLTFSTLTVSNMSPEDSSIYLCSVQGTQETQYFGPGTRLLVL.

The sample holds one count of this clone. J is TRBJ1-4 and V is TRBV19, with 7 positions matching TRBD1. V shed 8 bases and J 8 bases; nucleotides not matched to a gene: 11. The CDR3 extends over 14 amino acids. Germline V gene lookup returns CDR1 LNHDA and CDR2 SQIVND (reference sequence). The DNA of the CDR3 is TGTGCCAGTGTTACAGGGGCCGGCCCGGAAAAACTGTTTTTT. Protein sequence: CASVTGAGPEKLFF.

The rearrangement joins TRBV5-1 to TRBJ2-7; 7 bases fit TRBD1. With 4 bases clipped from V and 6 bases from J, the junction kept 4 bases outside the gene matches. CDR1 and CDR2 from the germline V gene are SGHRS and YFSETQ. The CDR3 length is 12 residues. CDR3 amino acids: CASSRDRVEQYF. Written as DNA, the CDR3 is TGCGCCAGCAGCCGCGACAGGGTCGAGCAGTACTTC.

The V gene is TRBV4-1, the J gene TRBJ2-3, with 8 bases lining up with TRBD1. CDR1 MGHRA and CDR2 YSYEKL come from the germline V gene. This CDR3 is built from 16 residues. The ends lost 0 bases at V and 5 bases at J; junction bases unmatched: 7. This chain's CDR3 is CASSQELDRVVDTQYF. The DNA of the CDR3 is TGCGCCAGCAGCCAAGAACTGGACAGGGTAGTAGATACGCAGTATTTT.

The CDR3 coding sequence is TGTGCCAGCAGTTCCACCCCAGTTCTTGGCTACACCTTC. Encoded protein: CASSSTPVLGYTF. The chain recombines TRBV27 with TRBJ1-2; D ambiguous. The CDR3 is made up of 13 amino acids. V lost 4 bases to trimming and J lost 7 bases, with 13 bases between them. CDR1 MNHEY and CDR2 SMNVEV come from the germline V gene (reference sequence).

This chain joins TRBV5-1 and TRBJ1-3, with a tentative D call TRBD1 (5 bases). Germline CDR1 is SGHRS and CDR2 is YFSETQ. The CDR3 totals 14 residues. Trimming cost V 4 bases and J 8 bases, with 16 bases left between them. The CDR3 loop reads CASSPGTGEDTIYF. CDR3 nucleotides: TGCGCCAGCAGCCCGGGGACTGGTGAAGACACCATATATTTT. Drawing the rest from reference TRBV5-1 and TRBJ1-3, the complete variable domain is KAGVTQTPRYLIKTRGQQVTLSCSPISGHRSVSWYQQTPGQGLQFLFEYFSETQRNKGNFPGRFSGRQFSNSRSEMNVSTLELGDSALYLCASSPGTGEDTIYFGEGSWLTVV.

The rearrangement uses TRBV19 and TRBJ1-2; perhaps TRBD1 as D (5 bases). V gave up 7 bases and J gave up 2 bases, with 20 bases separating them. CDR1 and CDR2 from the germline V gene are LNHDA and SQIVND (reference sequence). The CDR3 is 16 amino acids. CDR3 nucleotides: TGTGCCAGTAACCTAATGTCGACAGATTACAACTATGGCTACACCTTC. This codes for CASNLMSTDYNYGYTF. Based on the CDR3 plus reference TRBV19 and TRBJ1-2, the full variable domain is DGGITQSPKYLFRKEGQNVTLSCEQNLNHDAMYWYRQDPGQGLRLIYYSQIVNDFQKGDIAEGYSVSREKKESFPLTVTSAQKNPTAFYLCASNLMSTDYNYGYTFGSGTRLTVV.

The genes are TRBV5-1 and TRBJ2-3; 7 bases are shared with TRBD2. Per the germline V gene, CDR1 is SGHRS and CDR2 is YFSETQ. This CDR3 region has 15 residues. With V trimmed by 4 bases and J by 5 bases, 10 bases remained unmatched. The CDR3 nucleotides are TGCGCCAGCAGCCCGTATGGGAGGGCCGAAGATACGCAGTATTTT. It yields the protein CASSPYGRAEDTQYF.

J is TRBJ2-1 and V is TRBV28, with D perhaps TRBD1 (5 bases). Germline CDR1 MDHEN, CDR2 SYDVKM. Trimming cost V 6 bases and J 4 bases, with 16 bases left between them. This CDR3 region has 15 residues. The CDR3 here is CASSPRKTGYNEQFF. DNA for the CDR3: TGTGCCAGCAGCCCAAGGAAAACAGGTTACAATGAGCAGTTCTTC.

This clone was found once. The chain links TRBV5-1 to TRBJ2-5; 8 bases fit TRBD2. The V gene's germline CDR1 is SGHRS and CDR2 YFSETQ. The CDR3 runs to 15 residues. The J segment lost 5 bases and the V segment lost 3 bases, leaving 9 bases of the junction unmatched. DNA for the CDR3: TGCGCCAGCAGCTCGGGACGGACTAGCCGGGAGACCCAGTACTTC. Encoded protein: CASSSGRTSRETQYF.

This clone was seen more than once but under ten times. This chain links TRBV6-1 with TRBJ1-2, with TRBD1 matching over 8 bases. V trimming: 4 bases; J trimming: 2 bases; junction bases outside the gene matches: 6. This CDR3 is built from 15 residues. Germline CDR1 reads MNHNS; CDR2 reads SASEGT. This chain's CDR3 is CASSGGRTGNYGYTF. As DNA, the CDR3 is TGTGCCAGCAGTGGAGGTAGGACAGGGAACTATGGCTACACCTTC.

This chain links TRBV10-3 with TRBJ1-2; 10 bases map to TRBD1. Germline lookup yields CDR1 ENHRY and CDR2 SYGVKD. The CDR3 is 13 residues long. J gave up 7 bases and V 6 bases, and 5 bases lay outside the gene matches. This CDR3 reads CAISRQGATGYTF. The CDR3 DNA reads TGTGCCATCAGCCGACAGGGGGCGACTGGCTACACCTTC.

V is TRBV5-4 and J is TRBJ2-1, with 7 positions matching TRBD1. CDR1 is SGHNT, CDR2 YYREEE, per germline (reference sequence). Trimming took 7 bases from V and 5 from J; bases not matched to a gene: 6. The CDR3 is 13 amino acids. The CDR3 DNA reads TGTGCCAGCCGCCGGGACAGCAACAATGAGCAGTTCTTC. Translating gives CASRRDSNNEQFF.